These T cell receptor beta chains were read from a single sample in a study of shared clonotypes between healthy human individuals. Some clones are missing from TCRdb's copy, which holds only in-frame ones; the method was immunoSEQ multiplex PCR. In the table there are some 300,000 clones, about 70% of which are singletons. The sample comprised memory CD4+ T cells sorted from blood. These receptors came from a man aged 25-40 years in good health. Both conserved end residues are part of each CDR3. The D gene is left open where the match is weak. Part of the rows lack a size; the others show once, few, many or a class for expanded clones.

v_gene: TRBV6-5
d_gene: TRBD2
j_gene: TRBJ2-1
abundance: NA
CDR3nt: TGTGCCAGCAGCTACCGGACTAGCGGGAGGTCCAATGAGCAGTTCTTC
CDR3aa: CASSYRTSGRSNEQFF

v_gene: TRBV18
d_gene: NA
j_gene: TRBJ1-1
abundance: NA
CDR3nt: TGTGCCGGGAAACAGGATATTAACACTGAAGCTTTCTTT
CDR3aa: CAGKQDINTEAFF

v_gene: TRBV6-6
d_gene: NA
j_gene: TRBJ1-2
abundance: NA
CDR3nt: TGTGCCAGCAGTAATTCCCGGGGCTATGGCTACACCTTC
CDR3aa: CASSNSRGYGYTF

v_gene: TRBV6-5
d_gene: TRBD2
j_gene: TRBJ2-7
abundance: NA
CDR3nt: TGTGCCAGCAGCTCCCTAGCGGGAGTTTCTGTGCAGTACTTC
CDR3aa: CASSSLAGVSVQYF

v_gene: TRBV29-1
d_gene: NA
j_gene: TRBJ2-3
abundance: once
CDR3nt: TGCAGCGTTGAAGATCGGTTACATTCTAGCACAGATACGCAGTATTTT
CDR3aa: CSVEDRLHSSTDTQYF

v_gene: TRBV10-2
d_gene: NA
j_gene: TRBJ2-2
abundance: NA
CDR3nt: TGCGCCAGCAGCCAGACGGTCGGGGGTACCGGGGAGCTGTTTTTT
CDR3aa: CASSQTVGGTGELFF

v_gene: TRBV28
d_gene: NA
j_gene: TRBJ1-1
abundance: many
CDR3nt: TGTGCCAGCAGTTTACCAAGCACTGAAGCTTTCTTT
CDR3aa: CASSLPSTEAFF

v_gene: TRBV27
d_gene: NA
j_gene: TRBJ2-5
abundance: NA
CDR3nt: TGTGCCAGCGGCATCAGAGAAGAGACCCAGTACTTC
CDR3aa: CASGIREETQYF

v_gene: TRBV13
d_gene: TRBD2
j_gene: TRBJ2-3
abundance: NA
CDR3nt: TGTGCCAGCAGCTTAACACTAGCGGGGACAGATACGCAGTATTTT
CDR3aa: CASSLTLAGTDTQYF

v_gene: TRBV18
d_gene: NA
j_gene: TRBJ2-7
abundance: few
CDR3nt: TGTGCCAGCTCACCACCGGACTTCTACGAGCAGTACTTC
CDR3aa: CASSPPDFYEQYF

v_gene: TRBV7-2
d_gene: NA
j_gene: TRBJ2-1
abundance: NA
CDR3nt: TGTGCCAGCAGCTTGGTACTTTCCTACAATGAGCAGTTCTTC
CDR3aa: CASSLVLSYNEQFF

v_gene: TRBV7-9
d_gene: NA
j_gene: TRBJ1-1
abundance: NA
CDR3nt: TGTGCCAGCAGCGTACAGGAGGGCACTGAAGCTTTCTTT
CDR3aa: CASSVQEGTEAFF

v_gene: TRBV7-8
d_gene: NA
j_gene: TRBJ2-4
abundance: NA
CDR3nt: TGTGCCAGCAGCTTAAAAAGGACACATCTAGCCAAAAACATTCAGTACTTC
CDR3aa: CASSLKRTHLAKNIQYF